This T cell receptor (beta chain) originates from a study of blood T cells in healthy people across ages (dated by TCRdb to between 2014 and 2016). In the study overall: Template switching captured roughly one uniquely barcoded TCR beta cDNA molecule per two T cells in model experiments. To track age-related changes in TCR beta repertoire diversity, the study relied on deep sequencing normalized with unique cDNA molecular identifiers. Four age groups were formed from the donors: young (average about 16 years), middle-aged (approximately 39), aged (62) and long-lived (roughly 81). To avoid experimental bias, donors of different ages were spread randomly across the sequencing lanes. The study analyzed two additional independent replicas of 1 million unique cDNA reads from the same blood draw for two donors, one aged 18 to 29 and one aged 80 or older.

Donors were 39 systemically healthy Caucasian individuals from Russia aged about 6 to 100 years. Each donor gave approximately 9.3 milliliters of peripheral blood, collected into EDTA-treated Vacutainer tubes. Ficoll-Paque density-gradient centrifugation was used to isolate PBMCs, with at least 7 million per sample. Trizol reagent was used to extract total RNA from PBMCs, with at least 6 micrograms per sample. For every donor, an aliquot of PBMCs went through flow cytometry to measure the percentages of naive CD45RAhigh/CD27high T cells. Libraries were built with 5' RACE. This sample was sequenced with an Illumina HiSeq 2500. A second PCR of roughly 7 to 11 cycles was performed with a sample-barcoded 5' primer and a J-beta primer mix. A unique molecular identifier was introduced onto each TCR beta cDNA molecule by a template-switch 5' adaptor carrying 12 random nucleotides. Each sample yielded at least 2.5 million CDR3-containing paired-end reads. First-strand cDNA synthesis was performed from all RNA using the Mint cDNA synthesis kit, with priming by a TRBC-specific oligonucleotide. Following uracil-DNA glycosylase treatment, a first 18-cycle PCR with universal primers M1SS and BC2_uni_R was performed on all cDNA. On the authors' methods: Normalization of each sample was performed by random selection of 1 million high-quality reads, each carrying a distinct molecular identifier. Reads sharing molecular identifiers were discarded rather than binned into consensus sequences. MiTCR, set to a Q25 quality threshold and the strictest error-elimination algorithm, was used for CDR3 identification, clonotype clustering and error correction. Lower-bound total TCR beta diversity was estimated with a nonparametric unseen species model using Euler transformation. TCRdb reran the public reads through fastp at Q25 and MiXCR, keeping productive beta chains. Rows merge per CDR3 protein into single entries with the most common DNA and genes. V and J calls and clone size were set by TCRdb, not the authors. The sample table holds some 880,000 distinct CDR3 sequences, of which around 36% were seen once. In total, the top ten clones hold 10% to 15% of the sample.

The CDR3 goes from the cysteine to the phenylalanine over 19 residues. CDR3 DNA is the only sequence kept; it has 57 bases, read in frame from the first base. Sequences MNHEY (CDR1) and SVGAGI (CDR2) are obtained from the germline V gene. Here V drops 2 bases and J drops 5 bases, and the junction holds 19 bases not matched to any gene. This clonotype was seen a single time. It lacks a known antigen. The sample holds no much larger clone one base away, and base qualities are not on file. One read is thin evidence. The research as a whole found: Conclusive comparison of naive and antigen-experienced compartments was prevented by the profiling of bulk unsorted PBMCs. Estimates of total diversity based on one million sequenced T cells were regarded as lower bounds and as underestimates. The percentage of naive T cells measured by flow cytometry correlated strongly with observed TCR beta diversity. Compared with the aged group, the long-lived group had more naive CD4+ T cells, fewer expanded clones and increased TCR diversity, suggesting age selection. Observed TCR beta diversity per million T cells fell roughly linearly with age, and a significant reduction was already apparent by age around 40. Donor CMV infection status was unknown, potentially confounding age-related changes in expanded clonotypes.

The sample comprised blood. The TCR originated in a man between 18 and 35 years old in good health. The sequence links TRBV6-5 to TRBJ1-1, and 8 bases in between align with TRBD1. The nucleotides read TGTGCCAGCAGTTACGGCCTAGGCAGGGGGCTTCTTGTAGGGACTGAAGCTTTCTTT. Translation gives CASSYGLGRGLLVGTEAFF.